The 21 T cell receptor beta chains in this list originate from one sample, sequenced in a study of beta chain features in type 1 diabetes. Every isolated RNA sample was fully reverse transcribed, so sequencing captured expressed TCRB transcripts. The assay was immunoSEQ multiplex PCR, and TCRdb's table has in-frame clones only and misses some. The table lists about 900,000 clones, 15% to 20% of them singletons. The sequenced material came from naive CD4+ T cells from blood. These receptor sequences come from a woman under 30 in good health.

J is TRBJ2-1 and V is TRBV23-1; D possibly corresponds to TRBD2 (5 bases). TRBV23-1 has ORF status, its function being uncertain. The V gene lost 8 bases and the J gene lost 0 bases, with 14 bases spanning the gap. The CDR3 has 15 residues. CDR3: CASLPAGNSYNEQFF. CDR3 DNA sequence: TGCGCCAGCTTGCCGGCGGGCAACTCCTACAATGAGCAGTTCTTC.

This clone showed up just a few times. The chain is built from TRBV7-2 and TRBJ2-1; TRBD2 agrees at 11 bases. The ends lost 2 bases at V and 5 bases at J; junction bases unmatched: 5. Germline V gene data show CDR1 as SGHTA and CDR2 as FQGNSA. The length of the CDR3 is 16 residues. The CDR3 DNA sequence: TGTGCCAGCAGCTTAATCGGGACTAGCGGTCACAATGAGCAGTTCTTC. Its translation: CASSLIGTSGHNEQFF.

The table lists this clone with a few counts. The chain's CDR3 is CASRRFDDWDNEQFF. DNA of the CDR3: TGTGCCAGCCGACGCTTTGACGATTGGGACAATGAGCAGTTCTTC. J is TRBJ2-1 and V is TRBV27; the D is unclear. This CDR3 region has 15 residues. V gave up 8 bases and J gave up 5 bases, with 19 bases separating them. Germline-derived CDR1 and CDR2 are MNHEY and SMNVEV (reference sequence).

In this sample, this clone turned up a few times. V is TRBV5-1 and J is TRBJ2-3; TRBD2 might be the D (5 bases). Trimming cost V 5 bases and J 3 bases, with 13 bases left between them. In germline, CDR1 is SGHRS, CDR2 YFSETQ. The CDR3 covers 14 residues. This chain's CDR3 is CASSERAGTDTQYF. For the CDR3, the DNA is TGCGCCAGCAGTGAGAGGGCCGGGACAGATACGCAGTATTTT.

This clone was counted between two and nine times. The rearrangement uses TRBV18 and TRBJ1-1; D gene uncertain. This CDR3 is built from 15 residues. Germline V gene lookup returns CDR1 KGHSH and CDR2 LQKENI. V lost 2 bases and J lost 1, with 11 bases in between. The CDR3 bases are TGTGCCAGCTCACCAGGCTCAGCAGCGAACACTGAAGCTTTCTTT. This gives the protein CASSPGSAANTEAFF.

The rearrangement links TRBV29-1 to TRBJ2-7; D might be TRBD1 (5 bases). V lost 2 bases to trimming and J lost 2 bases, with 10 bases between them. This CDR3 comprises 13 residues. Germline values: CDR1 SQVTM, CDR2 ANQGSEA. CDR3 nucleotide sequence: TGCAGCGTTGAAATTCAGGGCACCTACGAGCAGTACTTC. Its translation is CSVEIQGTYEQYF.

This clone has a handful of counts. This chain joins TRBV28 and TRBJ2-2; D remains ambiguous. Germline CDR1 MDHEN, CDR2 SYDVKM. The CDR3 contains 13 residues. The V end was cut by 4 bases, the J end by 3 bases, with 6 bases between. CDR3 protein: CASSSTDTGELFF. The CDR3 region has the DNA TGTGCCAGCAGTTCTACAGACACCGGGGAGCTGTTTTTT.

V is TRBV28 and J is TRBJ2-7; tentatively, D is TRBD2 (5 bases). CDR3 length equals 14 residues. The germline V gene encodes CDR1 MDHEN and CDR2 SYDVKM. The germline V and J ends were trimmed by 4 bases and 5 bases, with 15 bases remaining between them. CDR3 residues: CASSSPPGEDEQYF. Written as DNA, the CDR3 is TGTGCCAGCAGTTCCCCCCCCGGGGAAGACGAGCAGTACTTC.

The chain combines TRBV7-2 with TRBJ2-7; 11 nucleotides align to TRBD2. V was clipped by 1 base and J by 5 bases; unmatched bases: 4. The CDR3 has 15 amino acids. Looked up from germline, CDR1 is SGHTA and CDR2 is FQGNSA. The CDR3 loop reads CASSLVLAGGNEQYF. CDR3 bases: TGTGCCAGCAGCTTAGTGCTAGCGGGAGGAAACGAGCAGTACTTC. Drawing the rest from reference TRBV7-2 and TRBJ2-7, the complete variable domain is GAGVSQSPSNKVTEKGKDVELRCDPISGHTALYWYRQSLGQGLEFLIYFQGNSAPDKSGLPSDRFSAERTGGSVSTLTIQRTQQEDSAVYLCASSLVLAGGNEQYFGPGTRLTVT.

This clone came up a few times. The chain links TRBV18 to TRBJ2-2; D possibly corresponds to TRBD2 (5 bases). Germline loops: CDR1 KGHSH, CDR2 LQKENI. There are 16 residues in the CDR3. V lost 1 base to trimming and J lost 0 bases, with 9 bases between them. The chain's CDR3 is CASSPRLASNTGELFF. Written as DNA, the CDR3 is TGTGCCAGCTCACCACGATTAGCGTCGAACACCGGGGAGCTGTTTTTT.

V gene TRBV7-3 combines with J gene TRBJ2-1, with 10 nucleotides matching TRBD2. J was trimmed by 7 bases and V by 4 bases; bases with no gene match: 7. Germline CDR1 is SGHTA and CDR2 is FQGTGA. This CDR3 spans 15 amino acids. The CDR3 region is CASSWGTSERNEQFF. In DNA form, the CDR3 reads TGTGCCAGCAGCTGGGGGACTAGCGAAAGGAATGAGCAGTTCTTC.

CDR3 bases: TGCGCCAGCAGCTTGGGGGACAGGCAGAATCAGCCCCAGCATTTT. Amino acids: CASSLGDRQNQPQHF. This chain joins TRBV5-1 and TRBJ1-5, with 8 bases identical to TRBD1. Germline V lookup: CDR1 SGHRS, CDR2 YFSETQ. CDR3 length: 15 amino acids. The junction had 3 bases not matched to a gene; V was cut back by 0 bases and J by 4 bases.

This clone showed up just a few times. The chain carries TRBV6-1 and TRBJ2-6; TRBD1 aligns across 8 bases. Germline V gene sequence: CDR1 MNHNS, CDR2 SASEGT. V trimming: 4 bases; J trimming: 0 bases; junction bases outside the gene matches: 11. The CDR3 is 19 residues long. CDR3 coding DNA: TGTGCCAGCAGTGTCCGGACAGGGAAAGTCGACTCTGGGGCCAACGTCCTGACTTTC. This encodes CASSVRTGKVDSGANVLTF.

The chain couples TRBV18 to TRBJ2-3, with 10 bases identical to TRBD2. This CDR3 is built from 15 residues. Germline V gene data show CDR1 as KGHSH and CDR2 as LQKENI. V dropped 4 bases and J dropped 2; count of bases not matched to a gene: 3. The CDR3, as DNA: TGTGCCAGCTCACAGGGACTAGCGCCCACAGATACGCAGTATTTT. Its protein product is CASSQGLAPTDTQYF.

The chain links TRBV5-6 to TRBJ2-3; no reliable D call. Germline V CDR1 and CDR2: SGHDT, YYEEEE. With 2 bases removed from V and 5 bases from J, the gap between germline ends came to 12 bases. The CDR3 consists of 14 residues. The CDR3 reads CASSFRNVEDTQYF. The CDR3 DNA sequence: TGTGCCAGCAGCTTCCGGAATGTGGAAGATACGCAGTATTTT.

This clone showed up just a few times. The chain recombines TRBV27 with TRBJ1-4; TRBD1 might be the D (6 bases). This CDR3 contains 13 residues. Germline V gene sequence: CDR1 MNHEY, CDR2 SMNVEV (reference sequence). Trimming took off 8 bases at V and 5 bases at J, with 12 bases between the two ends. The CDR3 DNA reads as TGTGCCAGCCGGGGGCAGGGAAATGAAAAACTGTTTTTT. It is translated as CASRGQGNEKLFF.

The V call is TRBV11-2, the J call TRBJ2-4; no definite D call. CDR3 length equals 14 residues. The V and J ends lost 1 base and 8 bases respectively, with 12 bases between them. The germline gives CDR1 SGHAT, CDR2 FQNNGV. DNA of the CDR3: TGTGCCAGCAGCTTAGTCCCAGCATGGGACATTCAGTACTTC. This sequence encodes CASSLVPAWDIQYF.

The V gene is TRBV6-5, the J gene TRBJ2-5; possibly TRBD2 for D (6 bases). The better agreement between TRBJ2-7 and the DNA end casts doubt on the J call. This CDR3 contains 14 residues. Germline V gene data show CDR1 as MNHEY and CDR2 as SVGAGI. CDR3 region: CASSRDFRTYEQYF. CDR3 bases: TGTGCCAGCAGTCGGGACTTTCGTACCTACGAGCAGTACTTC.

The V gene is TRBV11-2, the J gene TRBJ2-7; 10 bases line up with TRBD2. CDR3 size: 15 residues. The germline V gene encodes CDR1 SGHAT and CDR2 FQNNGV. V was clipped by 5 bases and J by 7 bases; unmatched bases: 11. The CDR3 DNA follows: TGTGCCAGCAGCAACCCTGGCCTAGCGGGAGTTGAGCAGTACTTC. It codes for CASSNPGLAGVEQYF.

This clone was found a few times. The V call is TRBV4-2, the J call TRBJ2-7; D unresolved. With 2 bases removed from V and 7 bases from J, the gap between germline ends came to 15 bases. This CDR3 is built from 14 residues. Germline-derived CDR1 and CDR2 are LGHNA and YNFKEQ. CDR3 sequence: CASSQITTQTEQYF. CDR3 coding DNA: TGTGCCAGCAGCCAAATTACTACGCAGACAGAGCAGTACTTC.

The CDR3 here is CASTDENAEAFF. The CDR3 nucleotides read TGTGCCAGCACAGATGAAAACGCTGAAGCTTTCTTT. The chain joins TRBV6-6 to TRBJ1-1; the D is unclear. V gave up 7 bases and J gave up 6 bases, with 12 bases separating them. The CDR3 spans 12 residues. The germline V gene encodes CDR1 MNHNY and CDR2 SVGAGI (reference sequence).